This T cell receptor (beta chain) was identified during a study of shared clonotypes between healthy human individuals. Study results and limitations: In general, naive subsets displayed greater estimated richness than memory subsets did. Clonotype sharing across a few donors was observed for roughly 5% of naive CD4 clonotypes. Represented diversity (both genetic and exposure-history) was limited by the small number of donors. An anticipated effect of sequencing depth on clonotype sharing among donors was recognized.

Germline V lookup: CDR1 MGHRA, CDR2 YSYEKL. V shed 3 bases, J shed 6 bases, and the junction held 5 bases outside the gene matches. The CDR3 has 15 residues. Method: immunoSEQ multiplex PCR; TCRdb's copy keeps in-frame clones and lacks some. Among around 1,900,000 clones listed, about 93% were seen once. About this clone itself: Its antigen remains unidentified.

CD8 cells classed as naive were CD45RO-negative and positively selected for CCR7, excluding terminally differentiated effector memory CD45RA+ cells. The V call is TRBV4-1, the J call TRBJ1-4, with TRBD1 matching over 9 bases. The clonotype was recovered from a man aged 18-30 years in good health. Some clones in this sample may be carry-over from other donors' samples. Material for sequencing was naive CD8+ T cells from PBMCs. CDR3 nucleotides: TGCGCCAGCAGCCAGCACCGGGACAGGGATGAAAAACTGTTTTTT. The encoded protein is CASSQHRDRDEKLFF.